This T cell receptor beta chain was recorded in a study of blood T cell repertoires in COVID-19. Background on the study: COVID-19 samples from acute and convalescent phases originated in the United States, Italy and Spain. Nucleic acid was either cDNA or gDNA, and it came from T cells, B-cell-depleted T cells, or PBMCs.

In the original analysis: Amplifying reference gene primers gave estimates of nucleated cell counts. Method: immunoSEQ multiplex PCR; TCRdb's copy keeps in-frame clones and lacks some. The D gene and trimming were derived from the DNA, and the V and J assignments and clone size from that table. The sample contains some 77,000 clones, roughly 89% of which appear only once. The CDR3 is 12 amino acids. Germline CDR1 is SNHLY and CDR2 is FYNNEI. Trimming removed 7 bases at V and 6 bases at J, with 13 bases between. The chain employs TRBV2 and TRBJ2-7; weak D call: TRBD1 (5 bases). Sequencing input: peripheral blood. The TCR was taken from a woman at least 80 years old with active or convalescent COVID-19. Here the CDR3 DNA reads TGTGCCAGCAACCGCAGGGTAGGCGAGCAGTACTTC. This translates into CASNRRVGEQYF.